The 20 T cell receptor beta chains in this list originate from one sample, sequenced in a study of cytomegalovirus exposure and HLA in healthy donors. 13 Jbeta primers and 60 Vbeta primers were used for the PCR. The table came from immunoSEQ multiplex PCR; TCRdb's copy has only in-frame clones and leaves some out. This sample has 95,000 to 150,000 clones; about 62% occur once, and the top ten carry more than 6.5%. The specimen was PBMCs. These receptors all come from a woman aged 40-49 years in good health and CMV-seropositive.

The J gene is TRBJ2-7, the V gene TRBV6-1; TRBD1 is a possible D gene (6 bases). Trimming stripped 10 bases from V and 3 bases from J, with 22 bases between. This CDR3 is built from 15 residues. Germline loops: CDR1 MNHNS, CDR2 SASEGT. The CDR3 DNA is TGTGCCACCACCGGGTCCGCAGGGGCCCTCTACGAGCAGTACTTC. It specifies CATTGSAGALYEQYF.

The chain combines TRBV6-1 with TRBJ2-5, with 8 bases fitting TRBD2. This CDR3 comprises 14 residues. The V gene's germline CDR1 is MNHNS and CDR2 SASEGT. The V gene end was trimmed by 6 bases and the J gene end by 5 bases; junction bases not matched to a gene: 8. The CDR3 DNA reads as TGTGCCAGCAGACCGGGGGGGTCGGTGGAGACCCAGTACTTC. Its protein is CASRPGGSVETQYF.

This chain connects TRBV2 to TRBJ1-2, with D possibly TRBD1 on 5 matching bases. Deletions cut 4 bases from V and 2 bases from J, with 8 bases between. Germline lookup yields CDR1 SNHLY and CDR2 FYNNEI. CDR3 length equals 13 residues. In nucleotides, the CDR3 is TGTGCCAGCAGTGCGGACATAAACTATGGCTACACCTTC. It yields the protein CASSADINYGYTF.

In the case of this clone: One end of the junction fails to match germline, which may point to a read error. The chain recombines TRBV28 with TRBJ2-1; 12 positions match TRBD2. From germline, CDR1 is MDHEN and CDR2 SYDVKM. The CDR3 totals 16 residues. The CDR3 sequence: CASKRLAGDSHNEQFF. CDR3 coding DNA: TGTGCCAGCAAGAGACTAGCGGGAGACTCCCACAATGAGCAGTTCTTC.

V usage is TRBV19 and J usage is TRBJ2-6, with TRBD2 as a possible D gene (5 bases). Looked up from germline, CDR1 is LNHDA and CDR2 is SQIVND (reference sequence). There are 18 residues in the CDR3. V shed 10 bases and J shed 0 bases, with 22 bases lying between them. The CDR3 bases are TGTGCCACCGAATTCCAGGCGGGTTCCAGCTCTGGGGCCAACGTCCTGACTTTC. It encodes CATEFQAGSSSGANVLTF.

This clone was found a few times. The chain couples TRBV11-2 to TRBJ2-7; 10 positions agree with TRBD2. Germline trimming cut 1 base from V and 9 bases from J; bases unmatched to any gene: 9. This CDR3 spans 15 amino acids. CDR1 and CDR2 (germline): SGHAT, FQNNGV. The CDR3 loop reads CASSLVAGGLLGQYF. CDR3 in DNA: TGTGCCAGCAGCTTAGTAGCGGGGGGACTCTTAGGGCAGTACTTC. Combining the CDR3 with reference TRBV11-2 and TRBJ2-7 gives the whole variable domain EAGVAQSPRYKIIEKRQSVAFWCNPISGHATLYWYQQILGQGPKLLIQFQNNGVVDDSQLPKDRFSAERLKGVDSTLKIQPAKLEDSAVYLCASSLVAGGLLGQYFGPGTRLTVT.

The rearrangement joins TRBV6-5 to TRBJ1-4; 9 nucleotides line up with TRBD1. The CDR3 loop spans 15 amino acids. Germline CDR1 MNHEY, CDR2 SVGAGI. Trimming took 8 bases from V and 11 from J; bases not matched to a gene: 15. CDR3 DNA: TGTGCCAGCCCGATATGGGACAGGGTGGTCCGGAAACTGTTTTTT. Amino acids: CASPIWDRVVRKLFF.

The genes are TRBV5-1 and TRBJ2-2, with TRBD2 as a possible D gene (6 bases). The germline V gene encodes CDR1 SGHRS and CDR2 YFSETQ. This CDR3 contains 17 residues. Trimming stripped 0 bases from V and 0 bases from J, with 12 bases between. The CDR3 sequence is CASSLAGVGANTGELFF. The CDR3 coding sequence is TGCGCCAGCAGCTTGGCGGGGGTGGGCGCGAACACCGGGGAGCTGTTTTTT.

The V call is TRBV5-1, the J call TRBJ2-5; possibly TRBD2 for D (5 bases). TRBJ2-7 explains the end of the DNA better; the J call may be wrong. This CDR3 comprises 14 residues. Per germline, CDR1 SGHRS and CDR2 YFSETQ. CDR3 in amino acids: CASSLLTGSYEQYF. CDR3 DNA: TGCGCCAGCAGCTTGCTGACGGGGTCCTACGAGCAGTACTTC.

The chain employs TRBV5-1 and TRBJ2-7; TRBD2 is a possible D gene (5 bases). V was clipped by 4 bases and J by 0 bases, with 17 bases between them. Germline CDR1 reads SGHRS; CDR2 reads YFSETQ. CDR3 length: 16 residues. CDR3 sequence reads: CASSLRGLSSSYEQYF. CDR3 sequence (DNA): TGCGCCAGCAGCCTGCGAGGGCTATCGAGCTCCTACGAGCAGTACTTC.

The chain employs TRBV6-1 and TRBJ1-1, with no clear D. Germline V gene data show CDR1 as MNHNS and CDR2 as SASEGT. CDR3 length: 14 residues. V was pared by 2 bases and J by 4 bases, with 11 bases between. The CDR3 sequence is CASSELLGSTEAFF. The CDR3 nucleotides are TGTGCCAGCAGTGAATTACTAGGTAGCACTGAAGCTTTCTTT.

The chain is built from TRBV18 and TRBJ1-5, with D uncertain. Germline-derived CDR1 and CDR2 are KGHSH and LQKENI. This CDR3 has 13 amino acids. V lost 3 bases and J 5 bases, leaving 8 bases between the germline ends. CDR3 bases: TGTGCCAGCTCACCTCGGGAGGATCAGCCCCAGCATTTT. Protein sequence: CASSPREDQPQHF.

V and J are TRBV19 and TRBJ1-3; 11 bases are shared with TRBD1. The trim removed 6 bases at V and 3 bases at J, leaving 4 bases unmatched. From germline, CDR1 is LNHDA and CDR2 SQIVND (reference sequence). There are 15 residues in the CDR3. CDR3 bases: TGTGCCAGTAGCCGGGGACAGGGGGGTGGAAACACCATATATTTT. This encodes CASSRGQGGGNTIYF.

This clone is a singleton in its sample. CDR3 amino acids: CASSQDGGGSPTDTQYF. CDR3 in DNA: TGTGCCAGCAGCCAAGATGGGGGGGGGTCGCCCACAGATACGCAGTATTTT. The chain has TRBV4-2 and TRBJ2-3; 7 nucleotides agree with TRBD2. Trimming cost V 0 bases and J 2 bases; bases outside gene matches: 8. From germline, CDR1 is LGHNA and CDR2 YNFKEQ. The CDR3 has 17 amino acids.

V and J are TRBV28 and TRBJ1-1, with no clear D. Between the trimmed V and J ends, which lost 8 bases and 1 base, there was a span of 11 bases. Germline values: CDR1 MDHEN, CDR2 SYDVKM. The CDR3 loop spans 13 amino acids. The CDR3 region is CASLERQNTEAFF. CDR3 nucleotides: TGTGCCAGCCTCGAGAGGCAGAACACTGAAGCTTTCTTT.

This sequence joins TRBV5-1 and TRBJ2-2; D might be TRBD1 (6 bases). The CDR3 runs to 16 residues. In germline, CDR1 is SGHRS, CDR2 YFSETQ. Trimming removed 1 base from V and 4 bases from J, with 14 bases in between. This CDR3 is CASSLQQGFATGELFF. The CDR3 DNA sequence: TGCGCCAGCAGCTTGCAACAGGGATTCGCCACCGGGGAGCTGTTTTTT.

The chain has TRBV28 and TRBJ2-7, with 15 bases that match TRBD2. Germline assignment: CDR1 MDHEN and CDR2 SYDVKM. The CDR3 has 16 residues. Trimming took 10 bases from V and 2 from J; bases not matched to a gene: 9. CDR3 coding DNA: TGTGCCACCGGGACTAGCGGGAGGCCGCCTACCTACGAGCAGTACTTC. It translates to CATGTSGRPPTYEQYF.

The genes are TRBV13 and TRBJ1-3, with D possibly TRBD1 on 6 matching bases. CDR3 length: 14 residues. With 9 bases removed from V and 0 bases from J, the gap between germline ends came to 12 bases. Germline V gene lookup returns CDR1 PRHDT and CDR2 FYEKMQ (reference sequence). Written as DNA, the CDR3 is TGTGCCAGGTCGACAGGAGACTCTGGAAACACCATATATTTT. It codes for CARSTGDSGNTIYF.

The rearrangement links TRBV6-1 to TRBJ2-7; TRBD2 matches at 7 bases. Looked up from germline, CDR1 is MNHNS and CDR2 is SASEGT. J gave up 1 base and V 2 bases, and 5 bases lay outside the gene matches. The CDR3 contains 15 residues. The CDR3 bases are TGTGCCAGCAGTGAAATTGTCGGGGGGTCCTACGAGCAGTACTTC. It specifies CASSEIVGGSYEQYF.

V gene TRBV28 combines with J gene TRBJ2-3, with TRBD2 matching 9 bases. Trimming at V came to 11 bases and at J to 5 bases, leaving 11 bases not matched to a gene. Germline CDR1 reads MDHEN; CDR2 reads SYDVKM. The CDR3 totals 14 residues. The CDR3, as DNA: TGTGCCTCCAGGGCGGGAGGGCCGATAGATACGCAGTATTTT. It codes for CASRAGGPIDTQYF. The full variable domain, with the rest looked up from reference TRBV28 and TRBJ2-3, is DVKVTQSSRYLVKRTGEKVFLECVQDMDHENMFWYRQDPGLGLRLIYFSYDVKMKEKGDIPEGYSVSREKKERFSLILESASTNQTSMYLCASRAGGPIDTQYFGPGTRLTVL.